This passage covers 4 T cell receptor beta chains from one sample sequenced in a study of early T cells in non-severe SARS-CoV-2 infection. MiXCR was run by TCRdb on the 5' RACE reads, yielding one entry per CDR3 protein. Among tens of thousands of distinct CDR3 sequences listed, 8% to 9% were seen once. The sequenced material came from whole blood. The receptors originated from an adult who was a healthcare worker with PCR-confirmed SARS-CoV-2 infection or an uninfected control (not recorded which).

This clonotype was seen a handful of times. The genes are TRBV7-9 and TRBJ2-5; D unclear. The CDR3 has 12 amino acids. CDR1 SEHNR and CDR2 FQNEAQ come from the germline V gene (reference sequence). V was shortened by 5 bases and J by 5 bases, with 9 bases between the two germline ends. CDR3 nucleotide sequence: TGTGCCAGCAGCGAGAGTTCCGAGACCCAGTACTTC. Protein product: CASSESSETQYF.

This clonotype appeared a few times. CDR3 residues: CASSGRLASEDEQYF. In DNA form, the CDR3 reads TGTGCCAGCAGCGGAAGACTAGCGTCTGAGGATGAGCAGTACTTC. V gene TRBV5-6 combines with J gene TRBJ2-7; the match to TRBD2 covers 8 bases. V dropped 4 bases and J dropped 7; count of bases not matched to a gene: 13. The CDR3 runs to 15 residues. The V gene's germline CDR1 is SGHDT and CDR2 YYEEEE.

This clonotype was seen at least ten times. V gene TRBV9 combines with J gene TRBJ2-7; D unresolved. This CDR3 comprises 12 residues. CDR1 and CDR2 from the germline V gene are SGDLS and YYNGEE. Trimming cost V 3 bases and J 7 bases, with 11 bases left between them. The CDR3 DNA is TGTGCCAGCAGCGCTACGGTGGGGGAGCAGTACTTC. Translating it yields CASSATVGEQYF. Full variable domain (rest looked up from reference TRBV9 and TRBJ2-7): DSGVTQTPKHLITATGQRVTLRCSPRSGDLSVYWYQQSLDQGLQFLIQYYNGEERAKGNILERFSAQQFPDLHSELNLSSLELGDSALYFCASSATVGEQYFGPGTRLTVT.

This clonotype has ten or more counts. The chain joins TRBV12-3 or TRBV12-4 to TRBJ2-1; D may be TRBD1 or TRBD2 (5 bases each). Trimming took off 3 bases at V and 7 bases at J, with 13 bases between the two ends. The CDR3 sequence is 14 residues long. Here the CDR3 DNA reads TGTGCCAGCAGTTTCTTAGCAGAGGGGAATGAGCAGTTCTTC. This codes for CASSFLAEGNEQFF.